These T cell receptor beta chains were read from a single sample in a study of vaccination and CD4 T cells after COVID-19. TCRdb re-analysed the PCR reads in MiXCR, keeping a single row per CDR3 protein. The data hold over 15,000 distinct CDR3 sequences, with approximately 45% observed a single time. Antigens for these TCRs are unknown. The sample here was CD4+ T cells from blood, cultured in vitro, taken after SARS-CoV-2 vaccination. The receptors were sampled from a human donor who had recovered from COVID-19. Both conserved end residues are part of each CDR3. The order of the fields is CDR3 DNA, CDR3 protein, J gene, clone size, CDR3 length, V gene, D gene. A D gene is named only where the DNA matches it firmly. Clone size is stated in some rows and not others, as once, few, many or a class when expanded.

cdr3_nt: TGCAGTGCTGGATCGGGACAGGGGGCAGGACAGCCCCAGCATTTT
cdr3_aa: CSAGSGQGAGQPQHF
j_call: TRBJ1-5
clone_size: once
cdr3_length: 15
v_call: TRBV20-1
d_call: TRBD1

cdr3_nt: TGTGCCAGCAGCTTAGCGATGGGACAGGGGAACACTGAAGCTTTCTTT
cdr3_aa: CASSLAMGQGNTEAFF
j_call: TRBJ1-1
clone_size: .
cdr3_length: 16
v_call: TRBV7-8
d_call: TRBD1

cdr3_nt: TGTGCCAGCAGTTACTCGAGAGGCGTGTATGCGGAGACCCAGTACTTC
cdr3_aa: CASSYSRGVYAETQYF
j_call: TRBJ2-5
clone_size: .
cdr3_length: 16
v_call: TRBV6-5
d_call: .

cdr3_nt: TGTGCCAGCAGCTTAACGAGGCTAGCGGGAGGCGCAGATACGCAGTATTTT
cdr3_aa: CASSLTRLAGGADTQYF
j_call: TRBJ2-3
clone_size: few
cdr3_length: 17
v_call: TRBV7-3
d_call: TRBD2

cdr3_nt: TGTGCCAGCCTCGGACAGTTCAATCAGCCCCAGCATTTT
cdr3_aa: CASLGQFNQPQHF
j_call: TRBJ1-5
clone_size: .
cdr3_length: 13
v_call: TRBV28
d_call: .

cdr3_nt: TGCGCCAGCAGCTTGGACATGGACATTCGGGAAACTGAAGCTTTCTTT
cdr3_aa: CASSLDMDIRETEAFF
j_call: TRBJ1-1
clone_size: once
cdr3_length: 16
v_call: TRBV5-1
d_call: .

cdr3_nt: TGTGCCAGCAGTTACTCGATACAGGGCAATCAGCCCCAGCATTTT
cdr3_aa: CASSYSIQGNQPQHF
j_call: TRBJ1-5
clone_size: few
cdr3_length: 15
v_call: TRBV6-5
d_call: .

cdr3_nt: TGTGCCAGCAGGGCGGGACAACACAATCAGCCCCAGCATTTT
cdr3_aa: CASRAGQHNQPQHF
j_call: TRBJ1-5
clone_size: few
cdr3_length: 14
v_call: TRBV28
d_call: .

cdr3_nt: TGTGCCAGCAGCTTAGGCTCTTGGGATTTGAGCGGGCGAACTATCTTCCTCTACGAGCAGTACTTC
cdr3_aa: CASSLGSWDLSGRTIFLYEQYF
j_call: TRBJ2-7
clone_size: .
cdr3_length: 22
v_call: TRBV11-1
d_call: .

cdr3_nt: TGTGCCAGCAGTTTCCCCAACACGCCAGTTGTCTTCTTC
cdr3_aa: CASSFPNTPVVFF
j_call: TRBJ1-2
clone_size: once
cdr3_length: 13
v_call: TRBV5-6
d_call: .

cdr3_nt: TGCAGTGCTAGGCAGGGGCAAAGCACTGAAGCTTTCTTT
cdr3_aa: CSARQGQSTEAFF
j_call: TRBJ1-1
clone_size: .
cdr3_length: 13
v_call: TRBV20-1
d_call: .

cdr3_nt: TGTGCCAGTAGCGCCGTCCGGGACAGGGGGCGCTATGAGCAGTTCTTC
cdr3_aa: CASSAVRDRGRYEQFF
j_call: TRBJ2-1
clone_size: .
cdr3_length: 16
v_call: TRBV19
d_call: TRBD1

cdr3_nt: TGTGCCTGGAGTCCCCCGGACAGGGGAATGACAAAAGAGACCCAGTACTTC
cdr3_aa: CAWSPPDRGMTKETQYF
j_call: TRBJ2-5
clone_size: .
cdr3_length: 17
v_call: TRBV30
d_call: TRBD1

cdr3_nt: TGTGCCAGCTCCCGAGTATTCCACTACGAGCAGTACTTC
cdr3_aa: CASSRVFHYEQYF
j_call: TRBJ2-7
clone_size: .
cdr3_length: 13
v_call: TRBV19
d_call: .

cdr3_nt: TGTGCCAGCCTCCGGGAGGGCCTAAATACGCAGTATTTT
cdr3_aa: CASLREGLNTQYF
j_call: TRBJ2-3
clone_size: few
cdr3_length: 13
v_call: TRBV6-1
d_call: TRBD2

cdr3_nt: TGTGCCAGCAGTTTCGCAGGGACGGATGGCTACACCTTC
cdr3_aa: CASSFAGTDGYTF
j_call: TRBJ1-2
clone_size: few
cdr3_length: 13
v_call: TRBV12-3/TRBV12-4
d_call: .

cdr3_nt: TGTGCCAGCAGCACCAACAGGGGAGGCGAGACCCAGTACTTC
cdr3_aa: CASSTNRGGETQYF
j_call: TRBJ2-5
clone_size: few
cdr3_length: 14
v_call: TRBV7-6
d_call: .

cdr3_nt: TGCGCCAGCAGCCAAGGGTGGGGCTACGAGCAGTACTTC
cdr3_aa: CASSQGWGYEQYF
j_call: TRBJ2-7
clone_size: .
cdr3_length: 13
v_call: TRBV4-3
d_call: .

cdr3_nt: TGTGCCAGAAAGCGCTTGGGTTCGAACACTGAAGCTTTCTTT
cdr3_aa: CARKRLGSNTEAFF
j_call: TRBJ1-1
clone_size: .
cdr3_length: 14
v_call: TRBV28
d_call: .

cdr3_nt: TGTGCCAGCAGCCTCGGCGGGGGTGGGGAGACCCAGTACTTC
cdr3_aa: CASSLGGGGETQYF
j_call: TRBJ2-5
clone_size: few
cdr3_length: 14
v_call: TRBV7-9
d_call: TRBD2

cdr3_nt: TGCGCCAGCAGCCAGGCACCGGGTGGCCAGCCCCAGCATTTT
cdr3_aa: CASSQAPGGQPQHF
j_call: TRBJ1-5
clone_size: .
cdr3_length: 14
v_call: TRBV4-1
d_call: .

cdr3_nt: TGTGCCAGCAGCTCTACAGCCCGGGAGACCCAGTACTTC
cdr3_aa: CASSSTARETQYF
j_call: TRBJ2-5
clone_size: few
cdr3_length: 13
v_call: TRBV7-3
d_call: .

cdr3_nt: TGTGCCAGCAGTGAATCGGGCGGAATGAACACTGAAGCTTTCTTT
cdr3_aa: CASSESGGMNTEAFF
j_call: TRBJ1-1
clone_size: .
cdr3_length: 15
v_call: TRBV25-1
d_call: .

cdr3_nt: TGTGCCAGCACCCCCCGGGGGGGGTCATCGACCACTGAAGCTTTCTTT
cdr3_aa: CASTPRGGSSTTEAFF
j_call: TRBJ1-1
clone_size: few
cdr3_length: 16
v_call: TRBV7-2
d_call: .

cdr3_nt: TGTGCCAGCAGTGGGCGGGGAAATCAGCCCCAGCATTTT
cdr3_aa: CASSGRGNQPQHF
j_call: TRBJ1-5
clone_size: .
cdr3_length: 13
v_call: TRBV2
d_call: .

cdr3_nt: TGCAGTGCTAGCACAGCACTTTCAACTAATGAAAAACTGTTTTTT
cdr3_aa: CSASTALSTNEKLFF
j_call: TRBJ1-4
clone_size: medium-sized
cdr3_length: 15
v_call: TRBV20-1
d_call: .

cdr3_nt: TGTGCCAGCTCACCAGGACTTAACGATGAGCAGTTCTTC
cdr3_aa: CASSPGLNDEQFF
j_call: TRBJ2-1
clone_size: .
cdr3_length: 13
v_call: TRBV18
d_call: .

cdr3_nt: TGTGCCAGCAGCTTTCGGGAGGGGGCGTACAATGAGCAGTTCTTC
cdr3_aa: CASSFREGAYNEQFF
j_call: TRBJ2-1
clone_size: once
cdr3_length: 15
v_call: TRBV7-3
d_call: .

cdr3_nt: TGTGCCACCAGCAGGGGATCCACCTACGAGCAGTACTTC
cdr3_aa: CATSRGSTYEQYF
j_call: TRBJ2-7
clone_size: .
cdr3_length: 13
v_call: TRBV24-1
d_call: .

cdr3_nt: TGTGCCAGCACAGCTTCAGCCTATGGCTACACCTTC
cdr3_aa: CASTASAYGYTF
j_call: TRBJ1-2
clone_size: few
cdr3_length: 12
v_call: TRBV7-9
d_call: .

cdr3_nt: TGTGCCAGCCACGGGACAGGGTACGAAAACGAGCAGTACTTC
cdr3_aa: CASHGTGYENEQYF
j_call: TRBJ2-7
clone_size: few
cdr3_length: 14
v_call: TRBV2
d_call: TRBD1

cdr3_nt: TGTGCCAGCAGTGAATTGGGGACAGCGACTAAGGAGCTGTTTTTT
cdr3_aa: CASSELGTATKELFF
j_call: TRBJ2-2
clone_size: few
cdr3_length: 15
v_call: TRBV25-1
d_call: TRBD1

cdr3_nt: TGTGCCAGCAGCTTACCGGACAAACATGGCTACACCTTC
cdr3_aa: CASSLPDKHGYTF
j_call: TRBJ1-2
clone_size: .
cdr3_length: 13
v_call: TRBV5-4
d_call: .

cdr3_nt: TGCAGTGCCCTAGTCCCGTGGACTAGCGGCCAAGAGACCCAGTACTTC
cdr3_aa: CSALVPWTSGQETQYF
j_call: TRBJ2-5
clone_size: .
cdr3_length: 16
v_call: TRBV20-1
d_call: TRBD2

cdr3_nt: TGTGCCAGCAGTGAATTAAGGTCTGGAAACACCATATATTTT
cdr3_aa: CASSELRSGNTIYF
j_call: TRBJ1-3
clone_size: few
cdr3_length: 14
v_call: TRBV6-1
d_call: .

cdr3_nt: TGTGCCACCAGCGGCGAAATAACCGGGGCCAACAATGAGCAGTTCTTC
cdr3_aa: CATSGEITGANNEQFF
j_call: TRBJ2-1
clone_size: few
cdr3_length: 16
v_call: TRBV15
d_call: .

cdr3_nt: TGTGCCAGCAGGGGCTCGGGGGGCTATGGCTACACCTTC
cdr3_aa: CASRGSGGYGYTF
j_call: TRBJ1-2
clone_size: few
cdr3_length: 13
v_call: TRBV6-1
d_call: .

cdr3_nt: TGTGCCAGCAGCCAAGAAGGGACTAGCGGGAGCCTAGGGGAGACCCAGTACTTC
cdr3_aa: CASSQEGTSGSLGETQYF
j_call: TRBJ2-5
clone_size: .
cdr3_length: 18
v_call: TRBV4-2
d_call: TRBD2

cdr3_nt: TGTGCCAGTAGTCGCCGGACTAGCGGGAGTAACTACAATGAGCAGTTCTTC
cdr3_aa: CASSRRTSGSNYNEQFF
j_call: TRBJ2-1
clone_size: few
cdr3_length: 17
v_call: TRBV19
d_call: TRBD2

cdr3_nt: TGTGCCGTCCGGGGGGATGAAAAACTGTTTTTT
cdr3_aa: CAVRGDEKLFF
j_call: TRBJ1-4
clone_size: .
cdr3_length: 11
v_call: TRBV10-3
d_call: .

cdr3_nt: TGTGCCAGCAGCCCTATAAGCTCTGGGGCCAACGTCCTGACTTTC
cdr3_aa: CASSPISSGANVLTF
j_call: TRBJ2-6
clone_size: .
cdr3_length: 15
v_call: TRBV7-9
d_call: .

cdr3_nt: TGTGCCTGGAGAAGGGGACAGGGGTTTTCCTACGAGCAGTACTTC
cdr3_aa: CAWRRGQGFSYEQYF
j_call: TRBJ2-7
clone_size: .
cdr3_length: 15
v_call: TRBV30
d_call: TRBD1

cdr3_nt: TGCAGTGCCAGGGGACAGGGGGCTGAAGGAAAACTGTTTTTT
cdr3_aa: CSARGQGAEGKLFF
j_call: TRBJ1-4
clone_size: few
cdr3_length: 14
v_call: TRBV20-1
d_call: TRBD1

cdr3_nt: TGTGCCAGCAGTATGGCTGGGTTCGATGAGCAGTTCTTC
cdr3_aa: CASSMAGFDEQFF
j_call: TRBJ2-1
clone_size: .
cdr3_length: 13
v_call: TRBV5-4
d_call: .

cdr3_nt: TGCAGTGCTCATATAGCGGGAGCTAATTCGGAGACCCAGTACTTC
cdr3_aa: CSAHIAGANSETQYF
j_call: TRBJ2-5
clone_size: .
cdr3_length: 15
v_call: TRBV20-1
d_call: TRBD2

cdr3_nt: TGTGCCAGCCCCCCGGGGGCCCAACTAGCGGGAGGGTTATACAATGAGCAGTTCTTC
cdr3_aa: CASPPGAQLAGGLYNEQFF
j_call: TRBJ2-1
clone_size: .
cdr3_length: 19
v_call: TRBV28
d_call: TRBD2

cdr3_nt: TGTGCCAGCAGCTTAGTCCCGGGGCCAGATACGCAGTATTTT
cdr3_aa: CASSLVPGPDTQYF
j_call: TRBJ2-3
clone_size: .
cdr3_length: 14
v_call: TRBV7-9
d_call: .

cdr3_nt: TGTGCCTGGAGTGGGACAGGGGGCAATCAGCCCCAGCATTTT
cdr3_aa: CAWSGTGGNQPQHF
j_call: TRBJ1-5
clone_size: few
cdr3_length: 14
v_call: TRBV30
d_call: TRBD1

cdr3_nt: TGCAGTGCACTCCGGCCGGACGGGGAAAAACTGTTTTTT
cdr3_aa: CSALRPDGEKLFF
j_call: TRBJ1-4
clone_size: medium-sized
cdr3_length: 13
v_call: TRBV20-1
d_call: .

cdr3_nt: TGCAGTGCTAGTACCACCCAGGGGGGTATTCACACTGAAGCTTTCTTT
cdr3_aa: CSASTTQGGIHTEAFF
j_call: TRBJ1-1
clone_size: .
cdr3_length: 16
v_call: TRBV20-1
d_call: TRBD1

cdr3_nt: TGTGCCAGTAGTATACCCGGACGCTATGGCTACACCTTC
cdr3_aa: CASSIPGRYGYTF
j_call: TRBJ1-2
clone_size: .
cdr3_length: 13
v_call: TRBV19
d_call: .